The 24 T cell receptor beta chains listed next were all sequenced from one sample in a study of blood T cell repertoires in COVID-19. Data came from immunoSEQ multiplex PCR; TCRdb stores just in-frame clones and leaves some out. Of some 270,000 clones in the sample, less than 90% were seen once. Sequencing was performed on peripheral blood. All receptors derive from a woman in her 40s who had recovered from COVID-19.

The rearrangement uses TRBV6-5 and TRBJ2-2, with D possibly being TRBD1 (6 bases). V lost 0 bases to trimming and J lost 4 bases, with 12 bases between them. There are 16 residues in the CDR3. Per germline, CDR1 MNHEY and CDR2 SVGAGI. CDR3 DNA: TGTGCCAGCAGTTACTCGAAAGGGGGTATCACCGGGGAGCTGTTTTTT. This sequence encodes CASSYSKGGITGELFF.

This clone was detected only once. This chain connects TRBV4-1 to TRBJ2-2; 7 bases line up with TRBD1. Germline V gives CDR1 MGHRA, CDR2 YSYEKL. V trimming: 4 bases; J trimming: 7 bases; junction bases outside the gene matches: 6. CDR3 length equals 14 residues. CDR3: CASSLDRVGGELFF. The CDR3 coding sequence is TGCGCCAGCAGCCTCGACAGGGTCGGCGGGGAGCTGTTTTTT.

V and J are TRBV5-4 and TRBJ2-7, with a possible D match to TRBD1 (5 bases). The ends were cut back, 2 bases at V and 1 base at J, with 7 bases in the middle. The CDR3 loop spans 13 amino acids. Germline CDR1 SGHNT, CDR2 YYREEE (reference sequence). In DNA, the CDR3 is TGTGCCAGCAGCTTCGACAGATCCTACGAGCAGTACTTC. Its protein product is CASSFDRSYEQYF.

This clone was observed once. This chain connects TRBV6-2 or TRBV6-3 to TRBJ2-1; TRBD1 matches 9 bases. The CDR3 is made up of 15 amino acids. Germline V gives CDR1 MNHEY, CDR2 SVGEGT. Losses at the gene ends were 5 bases for V and 8 bases for J; bases not matched to a gene: 10. The CDR3 reads CASSQQGASLYEQFF. The CDR3 region has the DNA TGTGCCAGCAGTCAACAGGGGGCAAGCCTCTATGAGCAGTTCTTC.

The V call is TRBV7-2, the J call TRBJ1-2; D is possibly TRBD1 (6 bases). The germline V and J ends were trimmed by 5 bases and 7 bases, with 17 bases remaining between them. The CDR3 covers 14 residues. Germline lookup yields CDR1 SGHTA and CDR2 FQGNSA. CDR3 region: CASSARDKQGGYTF. The CDR3 coding sequence is TGTGCCAGCAGCGCCCGCGACAAACAGGGTGGCTACACCTTC.

This chain uses TRBV19 with TRBJ1-6; D remains unclear. Germline V gene lookup returns CDR1 LNHDA and CDR2 SQIVND (reference sequence). The V end was cut by 1 base, the J end by 8 bases, with 9 bases between. The CDR3 totals 14 residues. Here the CDR3 DNA reads TGTGCCAGTAGTATAGCCCGTTTAGATTCACCCCTCCACTTT. Amino acids: CASSIARLDSPLHF.

The V gene is TRBV5-1, the J gene TRBJ1-4; 7 bases match TRBD1. CDR1 is SGHRS, CDR2 YFSETQ, per germline. V shed 5 bases and J 4 bases; nucleotides not matched to a gene: 8. The CDR3 spans 15 residues. Here the CDR3 DNA reads TGCGCCAGCAGTCCTTTCGGACAGGATAATGAAAAACTGTTTTTT. This encodes CASSPFGQDNEKLFF.

The chain employs TRBV19 and TRBJ1-4, with D maybe TRBD1 (5 bases). This CDR3 is 15 amino acids long. Germline V gives CDR1 LNHDA, CDR2 SQIVND (reference sequence). Trimming shortened V by 6 bases and J by 0 bases, and 11 bases separated the two germline ends. CDR3 coding DNA: TGTGCCAGTAGAGACAGACCAGCAACTAATGAAAAACTGTTTTTT. This sequence encodes CASRDRPATNEKLFF.

The chain carries TRBV11-1 and TRBJ1-6; D is unresolved. The germline V gene encodes CDR1 SGHAT and CDR2 FQDESV (reference sequence). The CDR3 consists of 13 residues. V dropped 3 bases and J dropped 7 bases, with 7 bases sitting between them. This CDR3 is CASSFSRNSPLHF. In nucleotides, the CDR3 is TGTGCCAGCAGCTTTTCTCGGAATTCACCCCTCCACTTT. Using reference TRBV11-1 and TRBJ1-6 for the parts outside the CDR3, the full variable domain is EAEVAQSPRYKITEKSQAVAFWCDPISGHATLYWYRQILGQGPELLVQFQDESVVDDSQLPKDRFSAERLKGVDSTLKIQPAELGDSAMYLCASSFSRNSPLHFGNGTRLTVT.

The chain uses TRBV30 and TRBJ1-1; a weak D match, TRBD1 (6 bases). Germline V gene sequence: CDR1 GTSNPN, CDR2 SVGIG (reference sequence). The V end was cut by 0 bases, the J end by 10 bases, with 9 bases between. The CDR3 extends over 11 amino acids. CDR3 amino acids: CAWSVQGRAFF. Here the CDR3 DNA reads TGTGCCTGGAGTGTTCAGGGGAGAGCTTTCTTT.

The chain recombines TRBV14 with TRBJ2-7, with 10 positions matching TRBD1. The trim removed 2 bases at V and 1 base at J, leaving 5 bases unmatched. CDR1 is SGHDN, CDR2 FVKESK, per germline. This CDR3 comprises 16 residues. Written as DNA, the CDR3 is TGTGCCAGCAGCCAATGGGTGGGACAGGGGTCCTACGAGCAGTACTTC. Amino acid sequence: CASSQWVGQGSYEQYF.

The chain uses TRBV3-1 (or the pseudogene TRBV3-2) and TRBJ1-1, with D possibly being TRBD1 (5 bases). This CDR3 spans 14 amino acids. Germline loops: CDR1 LGHDT, CDR2 YNNKEL (reference sequence). Trimming removed 4 bases from V and 5 bases from J, with 14 bases in between. Here the CDR3 DNA reads TGTGCCAGCAGCCCGCGGGACTCGGGGACTGAAGCTTTCTTT. As protein: CASSPRDSGTEAFF.

This chain links TRBV19 with TRBJ1-1; D may be TRBD1 (5 bases). Germline V gene data show CDR1 as LNHDA and CDR2 as SQIVND (reference sequence). The CDR3 is 12 amino acids. The V end was cut by 5 bases, the J end by 5 bases, with 9 bases between. CDR3 region: CASSPAGTEAFF. The CDR3 DNA reads as TGTGCCAGTAGTCCAGCAGGGACTGAAGCTTTCTTT. The variable domain in full, completed from reference TRBV19 and TRBJ1-1, reads DGGITQSPKYLFRKEGQNVTLSCEQNLNHDAMYWYRQDPGQGLRLIYYSQIVNDFQKGDIAEGYSVSREKKESFPLTVTSAQKNPTAFYLCASSPAGTEAFFGQGTRLTVV.

This clone was recorded a few times. This chain joins TRBV3-1 (or the pseudogene TRBV3-2) and TRBJ2-1; 11 bases agree with TRBD2. Looked up from germline, CDR1 is LGHDT and CDR2 is YNNKEL (reference sequence). Trimming cost V 3 bases and J 16 bases; bases outside gene matches: 17. CDR3 length: 16 amino acids. The DNA for the CDR3 is TGTGCCAGCAGCCAGGCATCGGGGAATAGCGGGGGGGCGATCTTCTTC. Translating it yields CASSQASGNSGGAIFF.

This clone was picked up one time. This chain uses TRBV6-2 or TRBV6-3 with TRBJ2-1, with D possibly TRBD2 on 5 matching bases. V was shortened by 0 bases and J by 0 bases, with 12 bases between the two germline ends. The CDR3 consists of 17 residues. CDR1 is MNHEY, CDR2 SVGEGT, per germline. The CDR3 sequence: CASSYSRVASSYNEQFF. DNA for the CDR3: TGTGCCAGCAGTTACTCGAGGGTTGCCAGCTCCTACAATGAGCAGTTCTTC.

This clone was recorded many times. One end of the junction is discordant with germline, which a read error may explain. The rearrangement joins TRBV6-2 or TRBV6-3 to TRBJ2-3, with 11 bases that match TRBD2. The CDR3 length is 20 residues. Germline V lookup: CDR1 MNHEY, CDR2 SVGEGT. The CDR3 is CASSHSGLAGGYISTDTQYF. The DNA for the CDR3 is TGTGCCAGCAGTCACTCGGGCCTAGCGGGGGGCTATATAAGCACAGATACGCAGTATTTT.

The chain couples TRBV9 to TRBJ2-3; 12 positions match TRBD2. With V trimmed by 3 bases and J by 6 bases, 2 bases remained unmatched. This CDR3 is 14 amino acids long. Per germline, CDR1 SGDLS and CDR2 YYNGEE. The CDR3 coding sequence is TGTGCCAGCAGCGATACTAGCGGGGGGGATACGCAGTATTTT. It specifies CASSDTSGGDTQYF.

The chain recombines TRBV7-4 with TRBJ2-1, with 16 positions matching TRBD2. Germline V gives CDR1 SGHVT, CDR2 SQSDAQ. The V gene end was trimmed by 2 bases and the J gene end by 4 bases; junction bases not matched to a gene: 11. CDR3 length: 20 amino acids. The CDR3 loop is CASSLSGLAGGLIPYNEQFF. CDR3 coding DNA: TGTGCCAGCAGCTTATCGGGACTAGCGGGGGGGCTAATCCCTTACAATGAGCAGTTCTTC.

The chain couples TRBV25-1 to TRBJ1-2; TRBD1 is a possible D gene (6 bases). This CDR3 has 14 amino acids. V lost 0 bases to trimming and J lost 8 bases, with 13 bases between them. Germline V CDR1 and CDR2: MGHDK, SYGVNS. The CDR3 here is CASSEYRQGQGYTF. As DNA, the CDR3 is TGTGCCAGCAGTGAATATCGGCAGGGGCAAGGCTACACCTTC.

This sequence joins TRBV30 and TRBJ1-3; D is uncertain. The V gene lost 5 bases and the J gene lost 0 bases, with 8 bases spanning the gap. The CDR3 consists of 13 residues. CDR1 is GTSNPN and CDR2 is SVGIG in the germline V gene (reference sequence). CDR3 sequence: CAWQVLSGNTIYF. CDR3 coding DNA: TGTGCCTGGCAGGTCCTCTCTGGAAACACCATATATTTT. The variable domain in full, completed from reference TRBV30 and TRBJ1-3, reads SQTIHQWPATLVQPVGSPLSLECTVEGTSNPNLYWYRQAAGRGLQLLFYSVGIGQISSEVPQNLSASRPQDRQFILSSKKLLLSDSGFYLCAWQVLSGNTIYFGEGSWLTVV.

The chain combines TRBV24-1 with TRBJ1-2, with D perhaps matching TRBD1 (6 bases). Germline CDR1 reads KGHDR; CDR2 reads SFDVKD. The CDR3 sequence is 15 residues long. V lost 1 base and J 5 bases, leaving 13 bases between the germline ends. The CDR3 nucleotides are TGTGCCACCAGTGATTTTAGGGACAAGACTTATGGCTACACCTTC. It yields the protein CATSDFRDKTYGYTF.

The V gene is TRBV6-5, the J gene TRBJ1-2; no clear D. V shed 3 bases and J shed 6 bases, with 17 bases lying between them. CDR1 and CDR2 (germline): MNHEY, SVGAGI. The CDR3 runs 15 residues. The CDR3 nucleotides are TGTGCCAGCAGTTATGCTGGTGACATAAAGGATGGCTACACCTTC. As protein: CASSYAGDIKDGYTF.

The rearrangement uses TRBV5-1 and TRBJ1-1, with 9 bases matching TRBD1. Germline V CDR1 and CDR2: SGHRS, YFSETQ. J was trimmed by 3 bases and V by 2 bases; bases with no gene match: 11. The CDR3 is made up of 17 amino acids. CDR3 amino acids: CASSFSPGTGTDTEAFF. For the CDR3, the DNA is TGCGCCAGCAGCTTCAGTCCCGGGACAGGGACGGACACTGAAGCTTTCTTT.

The chain combines TRBV28 with TRBJ2-3; perhaps TRBD2 as D (7 bases). The V and J ends lost 6 bases and 5 bases respectively, with 15 bases between them. The CDR3 runs 14 residues. The germline CDR1 and CDR2 sequences are MDHEN and SYDVKM. The CDR3 coding sequence is TGTGCCAGCAGAGTGGGGGGGGCAGGAGATACGCAGTATTTT. This translates into CASRVGGAGDTQYF. Full variable domain (remainder filled in from reference TRBV28 and TRBJ2-3): DVKVTQSSRYLVKRTGEKVFLECVQDMDHENMFWYRQDPGLGLRLIYFSYDVKMKEKGDIPEGYSVSREKKERFSLILESASTNQTSMYLCASRVGGAGDTQYFGPGTRLTVL.